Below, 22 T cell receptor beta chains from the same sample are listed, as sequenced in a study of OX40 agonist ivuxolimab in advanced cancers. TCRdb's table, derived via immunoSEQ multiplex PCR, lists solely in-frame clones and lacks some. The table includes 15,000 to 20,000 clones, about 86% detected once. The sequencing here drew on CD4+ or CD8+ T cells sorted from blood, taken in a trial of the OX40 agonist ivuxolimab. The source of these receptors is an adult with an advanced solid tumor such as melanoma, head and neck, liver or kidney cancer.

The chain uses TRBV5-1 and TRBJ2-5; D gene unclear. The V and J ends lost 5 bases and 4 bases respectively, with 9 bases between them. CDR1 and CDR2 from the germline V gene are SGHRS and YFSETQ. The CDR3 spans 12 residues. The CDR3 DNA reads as TGCGCCAGCAGTGGCCTGGGAGAGACCCAGTACTTC. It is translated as CASSGLGETQYF.

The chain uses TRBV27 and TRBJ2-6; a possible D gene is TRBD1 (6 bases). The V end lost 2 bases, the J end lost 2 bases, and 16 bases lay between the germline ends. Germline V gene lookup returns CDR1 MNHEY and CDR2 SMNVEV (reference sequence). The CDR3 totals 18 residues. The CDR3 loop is CASSLKGHNLPGANVLTF. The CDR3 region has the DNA TGTGCCAGCAGTTTAAAGGGACACAACCTTCCTGGGGCCAACGTCCTGACTTTC.

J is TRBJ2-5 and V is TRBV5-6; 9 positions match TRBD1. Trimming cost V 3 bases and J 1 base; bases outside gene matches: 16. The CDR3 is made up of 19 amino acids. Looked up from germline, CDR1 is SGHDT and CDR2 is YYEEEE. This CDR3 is CASSSPTDRGLGGQETQYF. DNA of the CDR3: TGTGCCAGCAGCTCTCCCACGGACAGGGGCCTAGGGGGCCAAGAGACCCAGTACTTC.

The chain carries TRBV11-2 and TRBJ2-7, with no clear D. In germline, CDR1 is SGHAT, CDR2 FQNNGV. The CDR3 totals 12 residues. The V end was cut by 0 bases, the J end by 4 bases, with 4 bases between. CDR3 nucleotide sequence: TGTGCCAGCAGCTTAGAGGGGTACGAGCAGTACTTC. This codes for CASSLEGYEQYF.

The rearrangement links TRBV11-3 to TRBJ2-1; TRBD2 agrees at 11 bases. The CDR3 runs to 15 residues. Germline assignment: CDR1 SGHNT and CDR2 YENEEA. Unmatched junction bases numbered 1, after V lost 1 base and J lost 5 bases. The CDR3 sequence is CASSLGLAGHNEQFF. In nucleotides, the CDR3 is TGTGCCAGCAGCTTAGGACTAGCGGGGCACAATGAGCAGTTCTTC.

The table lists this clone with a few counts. The CDR3 loop reads CASSLRSGFTDTQYF. In nucleotides, the CDR3 is TGTGCCAGCAGCTTACGGTCGGGATTCACAGATACGCAGTATTTT. The chain has TRBV7-2 and TRBJ2-3, with D tentatively TRBD2 (5 bases). The CDR3 has 15 amino acids. Germline V gives CDR1 SGHTA, CDR2 FQGNSA. The V gene lost 2 bases and the J gene lost 2 bases, with 11 bases spanning the gap.

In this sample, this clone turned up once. CDR3 loop: CAWSRTGGLPYEQYF. Written as DNA, the CDR3 is TGTGCCTGGAGTAGGACAGGGGGCTTACCCTACGAGCAGTACTTC. The J gene is TRBJ2-7, the V gene TRBV30; 11 bases agree with TRBD1. This CDR3 has 15 amino acids. The V segment lost 2 bases and the J segment 2 bases; nucleotides outside the gene matches: 5. Germline V lookup: CDR1 GTSNPN, CDR2 SVGIG (reference sequence).

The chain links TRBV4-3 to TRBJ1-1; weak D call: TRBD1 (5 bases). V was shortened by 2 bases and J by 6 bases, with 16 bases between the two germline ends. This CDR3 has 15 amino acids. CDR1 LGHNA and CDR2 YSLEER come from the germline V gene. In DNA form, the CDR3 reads TGCGCCAGCAGCCAAAACTCGGGGGGAAGGCCTGAAGCTTTCTTT. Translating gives CASSQNSGGRPEAFF.

The chain's CDR3 is CASSYSPQPLYEQYF. CDR3 DNA sequence: TGTGCCAGCAGTTACTCGCCGCAGCCTCTCTACGAGCAGTACTTC. The rearrangement uses TRBV6-5 and TRBJ2-7; D unclear. CDR1 is MNHEY, CDR2 SVGAGI, per germline. Trimming cost V 0 bases and J 3 bases, with 12 bases left between them. The CDR3 is made up of 15 amino acids.

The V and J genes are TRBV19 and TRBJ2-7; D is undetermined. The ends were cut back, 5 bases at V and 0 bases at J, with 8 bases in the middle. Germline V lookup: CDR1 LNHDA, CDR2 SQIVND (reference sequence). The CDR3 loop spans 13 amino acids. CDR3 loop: CASSSPASYEQYF. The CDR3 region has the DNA TGTGCCAGTAGTTCACCCGCCTCCTACGAGCAGTACTTC.

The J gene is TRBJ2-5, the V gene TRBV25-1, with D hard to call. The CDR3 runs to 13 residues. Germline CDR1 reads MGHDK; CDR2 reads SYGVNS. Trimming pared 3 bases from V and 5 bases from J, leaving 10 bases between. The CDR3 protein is CASSDSLGETQYF. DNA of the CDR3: TGTGCCAGCAGTGATTCTCTAGGGGAGACCCAGTACTTC.

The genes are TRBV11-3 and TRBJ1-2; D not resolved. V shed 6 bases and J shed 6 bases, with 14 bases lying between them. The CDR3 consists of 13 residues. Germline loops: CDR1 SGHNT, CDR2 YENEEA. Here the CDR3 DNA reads TGTGCCAGCAGATCGATGGTGGCGGATGGCTACACCTTC. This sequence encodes CASRSMVADGYTF.

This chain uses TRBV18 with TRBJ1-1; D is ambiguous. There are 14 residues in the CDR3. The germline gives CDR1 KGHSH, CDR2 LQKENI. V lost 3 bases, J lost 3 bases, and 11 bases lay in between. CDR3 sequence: CASSPPWRDTEAFF. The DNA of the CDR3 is TGTGCCAGCTCACCTCCTTGGCGGGACACTGAAGCTTTCTTT.

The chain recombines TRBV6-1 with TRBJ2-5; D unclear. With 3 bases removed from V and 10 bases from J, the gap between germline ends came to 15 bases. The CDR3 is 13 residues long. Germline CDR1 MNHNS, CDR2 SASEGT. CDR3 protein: CASSDPATGDQYF. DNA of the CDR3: TGTGCCAGCAGTGACCCGGCCACCGGCGACCAGTACTTC.

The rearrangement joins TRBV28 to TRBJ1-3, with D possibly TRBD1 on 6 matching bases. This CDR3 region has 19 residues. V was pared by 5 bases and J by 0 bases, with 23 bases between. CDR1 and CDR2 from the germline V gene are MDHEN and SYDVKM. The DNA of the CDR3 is TGTGCCAGCAGTACTCGGACAGCCGGAAGTATACTCTCTGGAAACACCATATATTTT. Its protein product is CASSTRTAGSILSGNTIYF.

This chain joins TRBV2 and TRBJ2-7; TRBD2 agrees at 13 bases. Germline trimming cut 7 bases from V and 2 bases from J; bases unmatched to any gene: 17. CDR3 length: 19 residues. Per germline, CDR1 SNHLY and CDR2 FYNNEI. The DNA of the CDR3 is TGTGCCAGCATGGCTTTGGTTACAGGACTAGCGGGAGACCCCTACGAGCAGTACTTC. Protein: CASMALVTGLAGDPYEQYF. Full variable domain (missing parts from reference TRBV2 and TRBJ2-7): EPEVTQTPSHQVTQMGQEVILRCVPISNHLYFYWYRQILGQKVEFLVSFYNNEISEKSEIFDDQFSVERPDGSNFTLKIRSTKLEDSAMYFCASMALVTGLAGDPYEQYFGPGTRLTVT.

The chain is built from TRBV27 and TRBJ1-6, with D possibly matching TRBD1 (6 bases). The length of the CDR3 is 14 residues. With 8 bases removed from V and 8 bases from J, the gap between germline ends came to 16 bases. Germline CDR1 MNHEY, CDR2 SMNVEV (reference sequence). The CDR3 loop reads CASRGGGRDSPLHF. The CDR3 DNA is TGTGCCAGCCGCGGAGGGGGTAGGGATTCACCCCTCCACTTT.

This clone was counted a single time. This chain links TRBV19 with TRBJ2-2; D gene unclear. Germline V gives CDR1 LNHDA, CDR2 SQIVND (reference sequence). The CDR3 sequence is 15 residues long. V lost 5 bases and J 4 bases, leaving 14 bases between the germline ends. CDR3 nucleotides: TGTGCCAGTAGTCCTGTTGGCGGCCTCACCGGGGAGCTGTTTTTT. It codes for CASSPVGGLTGELFF.

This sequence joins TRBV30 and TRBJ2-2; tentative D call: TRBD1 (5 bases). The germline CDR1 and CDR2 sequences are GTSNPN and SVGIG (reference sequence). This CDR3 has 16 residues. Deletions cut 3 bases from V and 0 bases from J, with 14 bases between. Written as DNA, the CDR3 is TGTGCCTGGAGCGGTGGACAAAGGGCGAACACCGGGGAGCTGTTTTTT. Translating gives CAWSGGQRANTGELFF.

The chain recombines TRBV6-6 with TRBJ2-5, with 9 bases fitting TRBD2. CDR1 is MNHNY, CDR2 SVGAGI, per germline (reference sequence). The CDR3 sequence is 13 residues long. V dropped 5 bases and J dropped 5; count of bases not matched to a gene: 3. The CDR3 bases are TGTGCCAGCAGTAGAACTAGCGGGGAGACCCAGTACTTC. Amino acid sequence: CASSRTSGETQYF.

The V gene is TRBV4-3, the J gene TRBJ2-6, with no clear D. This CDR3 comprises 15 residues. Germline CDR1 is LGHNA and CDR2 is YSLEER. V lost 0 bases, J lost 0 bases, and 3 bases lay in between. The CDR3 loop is CASSQEGSGANVLTF. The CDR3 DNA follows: TGCGCCAGCAGCCAAGAAGGCTCTGGGGCCAACGTCCTGACTTTC.

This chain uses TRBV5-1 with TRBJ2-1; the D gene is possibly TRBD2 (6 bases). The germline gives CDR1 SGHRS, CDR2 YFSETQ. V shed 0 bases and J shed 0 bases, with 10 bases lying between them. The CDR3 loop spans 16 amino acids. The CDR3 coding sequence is TGCGCCAGCAGCTTGGACGGGAGCGTCTCCTACAATGAGCAGTTCTTC. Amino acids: CASSLDGSVSYNEQFF. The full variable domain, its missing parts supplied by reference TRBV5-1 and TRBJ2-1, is KAGVTQTPRYLIKTRGQQVTLSCSPISGHRSVSWYQQTPGQGLQFLFEYFSETQRNKGNFPGRFSGRQFSNSRSEMNVSTLELGDSALYLCASSLDGSVSYNEQFFGPGTRLTVL.